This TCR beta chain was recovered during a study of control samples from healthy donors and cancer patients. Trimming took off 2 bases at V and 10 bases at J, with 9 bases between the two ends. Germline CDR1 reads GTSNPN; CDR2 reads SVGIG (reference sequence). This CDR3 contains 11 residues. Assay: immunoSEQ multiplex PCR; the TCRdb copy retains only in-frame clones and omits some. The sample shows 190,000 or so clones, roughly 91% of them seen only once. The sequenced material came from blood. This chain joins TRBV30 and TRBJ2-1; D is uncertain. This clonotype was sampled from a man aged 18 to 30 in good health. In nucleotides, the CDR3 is TGTGCCTGGAGTTTATCGTGGGAGCAGTTCTTC. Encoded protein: CAWSLSWEQFF.